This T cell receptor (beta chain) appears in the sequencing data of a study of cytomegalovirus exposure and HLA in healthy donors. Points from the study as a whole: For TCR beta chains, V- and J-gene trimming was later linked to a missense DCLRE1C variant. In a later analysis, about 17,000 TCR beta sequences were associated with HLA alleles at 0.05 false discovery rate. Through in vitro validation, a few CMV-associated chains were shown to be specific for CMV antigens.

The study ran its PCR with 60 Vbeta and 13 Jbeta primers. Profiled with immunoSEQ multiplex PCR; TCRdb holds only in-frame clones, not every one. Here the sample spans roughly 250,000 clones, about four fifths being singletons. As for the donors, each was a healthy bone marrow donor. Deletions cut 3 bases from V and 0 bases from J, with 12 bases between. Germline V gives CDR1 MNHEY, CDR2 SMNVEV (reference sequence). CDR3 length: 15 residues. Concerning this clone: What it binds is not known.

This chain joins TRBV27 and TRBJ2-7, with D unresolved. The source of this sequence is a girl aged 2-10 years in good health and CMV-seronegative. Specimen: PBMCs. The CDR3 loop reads CASSFSQFNSYEQYF. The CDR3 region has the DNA TGTGCCAGCAGTTTTAGCCAGTTTAACTCCTACGAGCAGTACTTC.